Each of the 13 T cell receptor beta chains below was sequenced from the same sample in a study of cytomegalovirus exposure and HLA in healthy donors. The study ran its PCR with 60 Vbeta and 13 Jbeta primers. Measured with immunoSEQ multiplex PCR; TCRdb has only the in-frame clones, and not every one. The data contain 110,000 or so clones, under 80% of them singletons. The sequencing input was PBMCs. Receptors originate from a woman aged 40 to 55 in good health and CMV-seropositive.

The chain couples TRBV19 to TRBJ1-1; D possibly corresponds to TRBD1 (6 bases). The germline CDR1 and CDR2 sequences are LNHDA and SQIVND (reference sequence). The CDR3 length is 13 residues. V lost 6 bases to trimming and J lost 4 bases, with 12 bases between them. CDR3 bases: TGTGCCAGTAGGAACAGGGTAGGCACTGAAGCTTTCTTT. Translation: CASRNRVGTEAFF.

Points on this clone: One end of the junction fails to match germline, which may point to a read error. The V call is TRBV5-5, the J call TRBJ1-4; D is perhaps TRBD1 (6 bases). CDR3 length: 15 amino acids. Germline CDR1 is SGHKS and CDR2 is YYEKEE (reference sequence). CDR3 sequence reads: CTSSRTETTNEKLFF. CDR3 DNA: TGTACCAGCAGCCGGACAGAAACAACTAATGAAAAACTGTTTTTT.

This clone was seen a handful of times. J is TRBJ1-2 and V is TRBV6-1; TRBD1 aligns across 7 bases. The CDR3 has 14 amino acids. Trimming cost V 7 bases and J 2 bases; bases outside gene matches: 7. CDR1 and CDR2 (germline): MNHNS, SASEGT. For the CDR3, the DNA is TGTGCCAGCACCAGACAGGGCCAGAACTATGGCTACACCTTC. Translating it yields CASTRQGQNYGYTF.

Here the CDR3 DNA reads TGTGCCAGCAGCGCGGACAGGGGGGAAGCTTTCTTT. This sequence encodes CASSADRGEAFF. The chain combines TRBV7-9 with TRBJ1-1; 10 nucleotides align to TRBD1. The CDR3 is 12 residues long. Germline V lookup: CDR1 SEHNR, CDR2 FQNEAQ (reference sequence). The V gene end was trimmed by 5 bases and the J gene end by 8 bases; junction bases not matched to a gene: 2. The full variable domain, completed using reference TRBV7-9 and TRBJ1-1, is DTGVSQNPRHKITKRGQNVTFRCDPISEHNRLYWYRQTLGQGPEFLTYFQNEAQLEKSRLLSDRFSAERPKGSFSTLEIQRTEQGDSAMYLCASSADRGEAFFGQGTRLTVV.

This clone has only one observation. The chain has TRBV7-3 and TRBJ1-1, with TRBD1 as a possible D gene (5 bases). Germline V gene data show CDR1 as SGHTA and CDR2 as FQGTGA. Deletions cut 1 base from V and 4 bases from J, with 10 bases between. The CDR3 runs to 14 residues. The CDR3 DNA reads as TGTGCCAGCAGCTTAAACCCGCAGGGCACTGAAGCTTTCTTT. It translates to CASSLNPQGTEAFF.

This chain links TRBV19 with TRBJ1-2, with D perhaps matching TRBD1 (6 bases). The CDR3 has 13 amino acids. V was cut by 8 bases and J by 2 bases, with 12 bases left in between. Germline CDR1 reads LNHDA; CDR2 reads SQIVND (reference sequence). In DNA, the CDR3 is TGTGCCAGTTACAGGGTAGGGAACTATGGCTACACCTTC. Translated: CASYRVGNYGYTF.

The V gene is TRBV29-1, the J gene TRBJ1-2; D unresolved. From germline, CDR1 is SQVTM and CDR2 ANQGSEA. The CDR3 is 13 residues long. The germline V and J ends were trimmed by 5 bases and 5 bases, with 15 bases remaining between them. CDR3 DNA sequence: TGCAGCGTTAAATGGGGAGGTCGATATGGCTACACCTTC. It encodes CSVKWGGRYGYTF.

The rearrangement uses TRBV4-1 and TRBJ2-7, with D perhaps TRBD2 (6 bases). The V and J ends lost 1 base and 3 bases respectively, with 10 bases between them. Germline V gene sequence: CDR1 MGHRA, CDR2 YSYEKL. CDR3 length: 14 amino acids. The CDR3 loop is CASSQVGLSYEQYF. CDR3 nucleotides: TGCGCCAGCAGCCAAGTGGGACTTAGCTACGAGCAGTACTTC.

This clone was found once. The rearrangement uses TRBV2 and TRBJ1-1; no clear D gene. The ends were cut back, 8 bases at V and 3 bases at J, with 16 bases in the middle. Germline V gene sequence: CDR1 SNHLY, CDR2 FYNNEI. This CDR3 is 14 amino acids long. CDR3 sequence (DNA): TGTGCCAGCGGGAAGGGTTGGAGGGACACTGAAGCTTTCTTT. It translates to CASGKGWRDTEAFF.

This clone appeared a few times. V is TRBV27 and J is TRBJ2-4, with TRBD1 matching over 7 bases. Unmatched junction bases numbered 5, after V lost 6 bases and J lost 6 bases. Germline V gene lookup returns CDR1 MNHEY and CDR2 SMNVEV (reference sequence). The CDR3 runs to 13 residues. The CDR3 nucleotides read TGTGCCAGCAGGAGGGGGCAGGGAAACATTCAGTACTTC. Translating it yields CASRRGQGNIQYF.

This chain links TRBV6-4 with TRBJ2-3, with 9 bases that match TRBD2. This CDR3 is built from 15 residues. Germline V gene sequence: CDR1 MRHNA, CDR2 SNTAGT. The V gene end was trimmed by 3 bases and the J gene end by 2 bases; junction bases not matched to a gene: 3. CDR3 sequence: CASSDAGGATDTQYF. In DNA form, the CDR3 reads TGTGCCAGCAGTGATGCGGGGGGGGCCACAGATACGCAGTATTTT.

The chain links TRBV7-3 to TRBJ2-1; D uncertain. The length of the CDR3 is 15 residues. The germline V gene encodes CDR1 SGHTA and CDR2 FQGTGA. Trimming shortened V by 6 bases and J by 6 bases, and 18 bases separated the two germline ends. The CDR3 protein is CASSLPGPLGNEQFF. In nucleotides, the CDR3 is TGTGCCAGCAGTCTTCCTGGGCCCTTGGGCAATGAGCAGTTCTTC.

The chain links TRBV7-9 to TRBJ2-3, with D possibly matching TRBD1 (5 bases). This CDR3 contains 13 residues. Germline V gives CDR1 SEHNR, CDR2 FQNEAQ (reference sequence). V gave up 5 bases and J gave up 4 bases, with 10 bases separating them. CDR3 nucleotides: TGTGCCAGCAGCACACAGGTTCCAGATACGCAGTATTTT. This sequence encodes CASSTQVPDTQYF. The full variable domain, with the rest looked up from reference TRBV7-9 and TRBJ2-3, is DTGVSQNPRHKITKRGQNVTFRCDPISEHNRLYWYRQTLGQGPEFLTYFQNEAQLEKSRLLSDRFSAERPKGSFSTLEIQRTEQGDSAMYLCASSTQVPDTQYFGPGTRLTVL.